These T cell receptor beta chains were read from a single sample in a study of blood T cell repertoires in COVID-19. Clones were sequenced by immunoSEQ multiplex PCR, and TCRdb holds only the in-frame ones, with some missing. Of 200,000 to 250,000 clones in the sample, 88% are singletons; the top ten hold around 15%. Sequenced material: PBMCs or T cells enriched from blood (not recorded which). All receptors come from a woman in her 50s with acute COVID-19. Both conserved end residues are part of each CDR3. Each record gives: V gene, J gene, CDR3 protein.

>TRBV7-9|TRBJ2-5
CASSFWGVGETQYF
>TRBV7-2|TRBJ2-1
CASSSRTSSNEQFF
>TRBV11-2|TRBJ1-1
CASSVRGGTEAFF
>TRBV27|TRBJ2-1
CASSLGRNEQFF
>TRBV3-1/TRBV3-2|TRBJ1-1
CASRGGTEAFF
>TRBV5-1|TRBJ2-7
CASSLAAGSPYEQYF
>TRBV7-2|TRBJ1-3
CASSLAMAGAGNTIYF
>TRBV4-3|TRBJ2-1
CASSPQRDNEQFF
>TRBV7-2|TRBJ2-7
CASSPLVREREQYF
>TRBV7-2|TRBJ2-1
CASSLVLAGEQFF
>TRBV5-4|TRBJ1-1
CASSLDLDRDETAFF
>TRBV7-8|TRBJ1-1
CASSLAPTGAPGTEAFF
>TRBV30|TRBJ2-7
CAWRVAGGSYEQYF
>TRBV5-4|TRBJ2-7
CASSLGLAGGGGEQYF
>TRBV28|TRBJ1-2
CASSVGDYGYTF
>TRBV5-4|TRBJ1-5
CASSSGGSQPQHF
>TRBV4-1|TRBJ2-1
CASSQVIEVGYNEQFF
>TRBV18|TRBJ2-2
CASSRTGGAGTGELFF
>TRBV7-2|TRBJ2-1
CASSPPGQANNEQFF
>TRBV5-4|TRBJ2-5
CASSLQQDIQETQYF
>TRBV18|TRBJ2-1
CASSPDLAAYNEQFF
>TRBV5-6|TRBJ2-7
CASSFRGSSYEQYF
>TRBV5-4|TRBJ2-5
CASSSSGTYRETQYF
>TRBV5-4|TRBJ2-2
CASSFRGAGELFF
>TRBV7-2|TRBJ1-6
CASSSIGPNSPLHF
>TRBV18|TRBJ2-3
CASSPPSRTDTQYF
>TRBV7-9|TRBJ2-1
CASSVYRGLSNNEQFF